A single TCR beta chain is shown here with its context. Its antigen is still unknown. The ends were cut back, 2 bases at V and 1 base at J, with 14 bases in the middle. This CDR3 comprises 16 residues. CDR1 is MNHEY and CDR2 is SMNVEV in the germline V gene (reference sequence). The data belong to a study of CD8 T cells in ankylosing spondylitis. Making the TCR beta libraries involved quantitative 5'-RACE with molecular barcodes. TCRdb re-analysed the 5' RACE reads in MiXCR, keeping a single row per CDR3 protein. Of around 440,000 distinct CDR3 sequences in the sample, 17% were seen once. Broader study findings: There was reportedly significant enrichment of clones that were disease-linked in matched ankylosing spondylitis synovial fluid. A motif of 7 to 9 highly homologous TCR beta variants was seen as apparently characteristic of ankylosing spondylitis blood. Earlier work had already found some motif variants in reactive arthritis synovial fluid and blood.

This rearrangement joins TRBV27 to TRBJ2-5; D may be TRBD2 (6 bases). The sequencing sample was made of blood, either unsorted or a sorted T cell fraction (not recorded which). This receptor was obtained from a male donor with ankylosing spondylitis. The CDR3 region has the DNA TGTGCCAGCAGTTTAAGGTTTAGCGGCCCCCAAGAGACCCAGTACTTC. Its translation is CASSLRFSGPQETQYF.